The 18 T cell receptor beta chains reported below all come from one sample, sequenced in a study of blood T cell repertoires in COVID-19. Libraries were prepared by immunoSEQ multiplex PCR; TCRdb keeps only in-frame clonotypes and omits some of them. The profile shows some 57,000 clones, 70% to 85% of them singletons. Sequencing was performed on peripheral blood. These receptors were collected from an elderly man with COVID-19, enrolled during active disease.

This chain uses TRBV2 with TRBJ2-6, with unresolved D. Per germline, CDR1 SNHLY and CDR2 FYNNEI. CDR3 length equals 18 residues. V lost 0 bases to trimming and J lost 0 bases, with 12 bases between them. The CDR3: CASSEAHGSGSGANVLTF. The DNA of the CDR3 is TGTGCCAGCAGTGAAGCACACGGGTCGGGCTCTGGGGCCAACGTCCTGACTTTC. The whole variable domain, remainder taken from reference TRBV2 and TRBJ2-6, is EPEVTQTPSHQVTQMGQEVILRCVPISNHLYFYWYRQILGQKVEFLVSFYNNEISEKSEIFDDQFSVERPDGSNFTLKIRSTKLEDSAMYFCASSEAHGSGSGANVLTFGAGSRLTVL.

V is TRBV4-2 and J is TRBJ2-5, with a weak D call TRBD1 (6 bases). This CDR3 has 13 amino acids. Germline V gene data show CDR1 as LGHNA and CDR2 as YNFKEQ. Trimming shortened V by 3 bases and J by 7 bases, and 12 bases separated the two germline ends. The CDR3 DNA follows: TGTGCCAGCAGCCAGGACACAGGGAGGACCCAGTACTTC. Its translation is CASSQDTGRTQYF.

This chain connects TRBV19 to TRBJ1-1; D is unresolved. Germline V lookup: CDR1 LNHDA, CDR2 SQIVND (reference sequence). The CDR3 covers 14 residues. V lost 2 bases and J lost 1, with 8 bases in between. The CDR3 region is CASSIRPGNTEAFF. The CDR3 nucleotides are TGTGCCAGTAGTATAAGGCCGGGGAACACTGAAGCTTTCTTT. The full variable domain, with the rest looked up from reference TRBV19 and TRBJ1-1, is DGGITQSPKYLFRKEGQNVTLSCEQNLNHDAMYWYRQDPGQGLRLIYYSQIVNDFQKGDIAEGYSVSREKKESFPLTVTSAQKNPTAFYLCASSIRPGNTEAFFGQGTRLTVV.

This clone has a handful of counts. This sequence joins TRBV30 and TRBJ1-2; a weak D match, TRBD1 (5 bases). This CDR3 is 12 amino acids long. Between the trimmed V and J ends, which lost 2 bases and 6 bases, there was a span of 10 bases. Germline loops: CDR1 GTSNPN, CDR2 SVGIG (reference sequence). CDR3 in amino acids: CAWSSGGDGYTF. The CDR3 bases are TGTGCCTGGAGTAGCGGAGGGGATGGCTACACCTTC.

The chain employs TRBV5-5 and TRBJ2-5, with D hard to call. The CDR3 is 12 amino acids. V was shortened by 4 bases and J by 5 bases, with 9 bases between the two germline ends. In germline, CDR1 is SGHKS, CDR2 YYEKEE (reference sequence). The CDR3 reads CASSPPMETQYF. The DNA of the CDR3 is TGTGCCAGCAGCCCGCCTATGGAGACCCAGTACTTC.

The CDR3 spells CASSAPGTPSTDTQYF. The CDR3 DNA is TGTGCCAGCAGCGCCCCCGGGACACCCAGCACAGATACGCAGTATTTT. The gene calls are TRBV9 and TRBJ2-3; a possible D gene is TRBD1 (6 bases). CDR1 is SGDLS, CDR2 YYNGEE, per germline. This CDR3 contains 16 residues. The V gene lost 3 bases and the J gene lost 0 bases, with 14 bases spanning the gap.

As DNA, the CDR3 is TGCGCCAGCAGCCAAACCAGACGGCTAGCTAACTATGGCTACACCTTC. This encodes CASSQTRRLANYGYTF. The gene calls are TRBV4-3 and TRBJ1-2; D unclear. CDR3 length equals 16 residues. V dropped 2 bases and J dropped 0 bases, with 13 bases sitting between them. The germline V gene encodes CDR1 LGHNA and CDR2 YSLEER.

The chain carries TRBV5-1 and TRBJ1-1, with 7 bases fitting TRBD1. The CDR3 totals 15 residues. V trimming: 7 bases; J trimming: 5 bases; junction bases outside the gene matches: 14. The germline gives CDR1 SGHRS, CDR2 YFSETQ. CDR3 DNA: TGCGCCAGCTCTCCTCCAGGGGCAGGGGGGACTGAAGCTTTCTTT. Translated: CASSPPGAGGTEAFF.

The chain couples TRBV30 to TRBJ1-2, with D perhaps TRBD1 (6 bases). The CDR3 extends over 14 amino acids. V was cut by 0 bases and J by 6 bases, with 14 bases left in between. Germline assignment: CDR1 GTSNPN and CDR2 SVGIG (reference sequence). CDR3 protein: CAWSVRAGGNGYTF. CDR3 nucleotides: TGTGCCTGGAGTGTACGGGCGGGGGGCAATGGCTACACCTTC.

This clone was seen just once. The V and J genes are TRBV11-2 and TRBJ1-1; 7 nucleotides align to TRBD1. Germline V gene sequence: CDR1 SGHAT, CDR2 FQNNGV. The length of the CDR3 is 14 residues. Trimming removed 5 bases from V and 0 bases from J; junction bases left unmatched: 3. The CDR3 region is CASSLGQLNTEAFF. CDR3 nucleotides: TGTGCCAGCAGCCTGGGACAGTTGAACACTGAAGCTTTCTTT. Supplemented by reference TRBV11-2 and TRBJ1-1, the full variable domain reads EAGVAQSPRYKIIEKRQSVAFWCNPISGHATLYWYQQILGQGPKLLIQFQNNGVVDDSQLPKDRFSAERLKGVDSTLKIQPAKLEDSAVYLCASSLGQLNTEAFFGQGTRLTVV.

The chain links TRBV2 to TRBJ1-1; 7 nucleotides align to TRBD1. The CDR3 sequence is 14 residues long. V shed 6 bases, J shed 4 bases, and the junction held 8 bases outside the gene matches. Germline V lookup: CDR1 SNHLY, CDR2 FYNNEI. The CDR3 coding sequence is TGTGCCAGCAGGACAGGGTTTTTTTCCACTGAAGCTTTCTTT. Protein: CASRTGFFSTEAFF.

The chain links TRBV7-2 to TRBJ1-5, with D unclear. Germline V CDR1 and CDR2: SGHTA, FQGNSA. V was trimmed by 2 bases and J by 2 bases, leaving 4 bases between them. This CDR3 spans 13 amino acids. CDR3 bases: TGTGCCAGCAGCTTACGGGGCAATCAGCCCCAGCATTTT. Its protein is CASSLRGNQPQHF.

The gene calls are TRBV5-5 and TRBJ2-7; maybe TRBD2 (6 bases). The germline V gene encodes CDR1 SGHKS and CDR2 YYEKEE (reference sequence). Trimming pared 3 bases from V and 3 bases from J, leaving 13 bases between. The CDR3 totals 14 residues. CDR3 residues: CASSSVGRGYEQYF. The DNA for the CDR3 is TGTGCCAGCAGCTCGGTCGGGCGGGGCTACGAGCAGTACTTC. Full variable domain (missing parts from reference TRBV5-5 and TRBJ2-7): DAGVTQSPTHLIKTRGQQVTLRCSPISGHKSVSWYQQVLGQGPQFIFQYYEKEERGRGNFPDRFSARQFPNYSSELNVNALLLGDSALYLCASSSVGRGYEQYFGPGTRLTVT.

J is TRBJ2-7 and V is TRBV11-3; 9 nucleotides agree with TRBD1. Germline loops: CDR1 SGHNT, CDR2 YENEEA. Unmatched junction bases numbered 5, after V lost 0 bases and J lost 2 bases. The CDR3 has 16 residues. The CDR3 is CASSLDGGQGAYEQYF. The CDR3 DNA reads as TGTGCCAGCAGCTTAGATGGGGGACAGGGCGCCTACGAGCAGTACTTC.

The rearrangement links TRBV18 to TRBJ2-7; tentatively, D is TRBD1 (6 bases). V dropped 3 bases and J dropped 2 bases, with 14 bases sitting between them. The CDR3 sequence is 15 residues long. CDR1 and CDR2 from the germline V gene are KGHSH and LQKENI. CDR3 bases: TGTGCCAGCTCACCCGGGTCAGGGGCACCCTACGAGCAGTACGTC. It specifies CASSPGSGAPYEQYV.

The chain employs TRBV7-9 and TRBJ1-6; 7 bases are a match to TRBD1. The CDR3 has 13 residues. The trim removed 5 bases at V and 16 bases at J, leaving 11 bases unmatched. CDR1 and CDR2 from the germline V gene are SEHNR and FQNEAQ (reference sequence). In DNA, the CDR3 is TGTGCCAGCAGCCCGACTTTCGACAGGGCGCTCCACTTT. This encodes CASSPTFDRALHF.

The V call is TRBV5-4, the J call TRBJ2-2; D not resolved. The length of the CDR3 is 16 residues. Germline loops: CDR1 SGHNT, CDR2 YYREEE (reference sequence). The CDR3 nucleotides read TGTAGCCTGAGAAGCAGCCGGGTTAAGAACACCGGGGAGCTGTTTTTT. This translates into CSLRSSRVKNTGELFF.

V gene TRBV5-1 combines with J gene TRBJ1-1; tentatively, D is TRBD1 (6 bases). Per the germline V gene, CDR1 is SGHRS and CDR2 is YFSETQ. The CDR3 runs to 13 residues. V was shortened by 4 bases and J by 1 base, with 8 bases between the two germline ends. DNA of the CDR3: TGCGCCAGCAGCGAACAGGGGAACACTGAAGCTTTCTTT. Protein product: CASSEQGNTEAFF.